The rows below give T cell receptor beta chains drawn from one sample of a study of blood T cell repertoires in COVID-19. Generated by immunoSEQ multiplex PCR, the TCRdb table keeps only in-frame clones and is missing some. The sample has fewer than 350,000 clones, 85% seen once; the top ten hold 2% to 3%. Material: PBMCs or T cells enriched from blood (not recorded which). Source of these receptors: a woman in her forties or fifties who had recovered from COVID-19. The CDR3 runs from the conserved cysteine through the conserved F or W. A D gene is named only where the DNA matches it firmly. Clone size is given for some rows only: seen once, a few or many times, or a class if the clone is expanded.

NA	TRBD1	TRBV10-2	TRBJ1-4	TGCGCCAGCAGTGAGCAAACCGGGACAGGGAATGAAAAACTGTTTTTT	CASSEQTGTGNEKLFF
NA	NA	TRBV30	TRBJ1-4	TGTGCCTGGAGTTTCGACAGAGTGAATGAAAAACTGTTTTTT	CAWSFDRVNEKLFF
NA	TRBD2	TRBV7-8	TRBJ2-1	TGTGCCAGCAGCTTAGAGTCAACTAGCGGGAGTTTCTACAATGAGCAGTTCTTC	CASSLESTSGSFYNEQFF
few	TRBD1	TRBV11-2	TRBJ2-7	TGTGCCAGCAGCTTCCATAAACAGGGGGCGATCGACGAGCAGTACTTC	CASSFHKQGAIDEQYF
NA	NA	TRBV5-4	TRBJ1-1	TGTGCCAGCAGCTTACAGGGTTTTCGCGCTGAAGCTTTCTTT	CASSLQGFRAEAFF
once	TRBD1	TRBV7-8	TRBJ2-7	TGTGCCAGCAGCTCTAGGAGCCCGGGACAGGGAACGTACGAGCAGTACTTC	CASSSRSPGQGTYEQYF
NA	TRBD1	TRBV12-3/TRBV12-4	TRBJ2-2	TGTGCCAGCAGGGACAGGTGGGAGCTGTTTTTT	CASRDRWELFF
NA	NA	TRBV3-1/TRBV3-2	TRBJ1-1	TGTGCCAGCAGCCTAACCGCGGCGGGGGACACTGAAGCTTTCTTT	CASSLTAAGDTEAFF
few	TRBD1	TRBV10-3	TRBJ1-4	TGTGCCATCAGTCACAATCCGGAGACAGGGATGTTTTTT	CAISHNPETGMFF
once	NA	TRBV3-1/TRBV3-2	TRBJ1-1	TGTGCCAGCAGCCAAGCCGGGGGGTGGGACACTGAAGCTTTCTTT	CASSQAGGWDTEAFF
NA	TRBD2	TRBV4-1	TRBJ2-1	TGCGCCAGCAGCCAAGACGTAGCGGGGGGCTACGATGAGCAGTTCTTC	CASSQDVAGGYDEQFF
NA	TRBD1	TRBV6-5	TRBJ2-1	TGTGCCAGCAGCCCCGACAGGGATCTGGCCAAGCAGTTCTTC	CASSPDRDLAKQFF
NA	NA	TRBV9	TRBJ1-3	TGTGCCAGCAGCGTCCTTCAGGGATCTGGAAACACCATATATTTT	CASSVLQGSGNTIYF
NA	NA	TRBV9	TRBJ1-2	TGTGCCAGCAGCCTCCTCACAAAAGCCAGCGTTGAATTC	CASSLLTKASVEF
NA	NA	TRBV11-2	TRBJ1-4	TGTGCCAGCAGCCCATGGGAGCAGGGACTAAATGAAAAACTGTTTTTT	CASSPWEQGLNEKLFF
NA	NA	TRBV9	TRBJ2-1	TGTGCCAGCAGCGTAAGGGGCGATGAGCAGTTCTTC	CASSVRGDEQFF
NA	NA	TRBV6-2/TRBV6-3	TRBJ1-4	TGTGCCAGCAGTTACTCGACCGGGACTAATGAAAAACTGTTTTTT	CASSYSTGTNEKLFF
NA	NA	TRBV7-9	TRBJ2-5	TGTGCCAGCAGCTTAGCGGGGGCCGGGGAGACCCAGTACTTC	CASSLAGAGETQYF
NA	TRBD2	TRBV5-1	TRBJ2-1	TGCGCCAGCAGCTTGGAGGGACTAGACAATGAGCAGTTCTTC	CASSLEGLDNEQFF
NA	NA	TRBV2	TRBJ2-6	TGTGCCAGCAAAGACAGCAGCTCTGGGGCCAACGTCCTGACTTTC	CASKDSSSGANVLTF
NA	NA	TRBV5-1	TRBJ1-5	TGCGCCAGCAGCTTGTCCGGAGGTCAGCCCCAGCATTTT	CASSLSGGQPQHF
NA	NA	TRBV9	TRBJ1-3	TGTGCCAGCAGCATAGGGGGAGTTCTACCCATATATTTT	CASSIGGVLPIYF
NA	NA	TRBV6-2/TRBV6-3	TRBJ1-1	TGTGCCAGCAGTTACTCGCCGGGAAACTTGAACACTGAAGCTTTCTTT	CASSYSPGNLNTEAFF
NA	NA	TRBV12-3/TRBV12-4	TRBJ1-1	TGTGCCAGCACTATGCTAGTGAACACTGAAGCTTTCTTT	CASTMLVNTEAFF
NA	TRBD2	TRBV7-9	TRBJ2-1	TGTGCCAGCAGCTTAGGACTAGCGGGAGCTGGGTTCAATGAGCAGTTCTTC	CASSLGLAGAGFNEQFF
once	NA	TRBV29-1	TRBJ1-3	TGCAGCGCGACAGTTAGCTCTGGAAACACCATATATTTT	CSATVSSGNTIYF
NA	TRBD2	TRBV28	TRBJ2-7	TGTGCCAGCAGCCCCGCACTAGCGGGGGCCTACGAGCAGTACTTC	CASSPALAGAYEQYF
NA	TRBD2	TRBV5-6	TRBJ2-1	TGTGCCAGCAGCTTAGTTCTAACGGGGGGGCTTGAGCAGTTCTTC	CASSLVLTGGLEQFF
NA	TRBD1	TRBV18	TRBJ1-2	TGTGCCAGCTCACCCCCGCGTCGGACAGGGGGCGGGTATGGCTACACCTTC	CASSPPRRTGGGYGYTF
NA	NA	TRBV6-6	TRBJ2-7	TGTGCCAGCACCCCCAAACAGGGCTTCAGCTACGAGCAGTACTTC	CASTPKQGFSYEQYF
NA	TRBD2	TRBV7-3	TRBJ2-7	TGTGCCAGCAGCTCACCTCCGGGACTAGAAAGGGAGGAGCAGTACTTC	CASSSPPGLEREEQYF
NA	NA	TRBV19	TRBJ2-3	TGTGCCAGTAGTATAGATCTATTACGAGGGAGCACAGATACGCAGTATTTT	CASSIDLLRGSTDTQYF
NA	TRBD2	TRBV3-1/TRBV3-2	TRBJ2-3	TGTGCCAGCAGCCAAGAGGTAGCGGGAGGAGATACGCAGTATTTT	CASSQEVAGGDTQYF
NA	TRBD2	TRBV7-3	TRBJ2-3	TGTGCCAGCAGCTTATTTGGCGGGGGAAGCACAGATACGCAGTATTTT	CASSLFGGGSTDTQYF
NA	TRBD1	TRBV12-3/TRBV12-4	TRBJ1-6	TGTGCCAGCAGACCGGGACAGAACTCACCCCTCCACTTT	CASRPGQNSPLHF
NA	TRBD2	TRBV24-1	TRBJ2-1	TGTGCCACCAGTGACCCACGGACTAGCGGGAGAGGGGGTTTTCAGTTCTTC	CATSDPRTSGRGGFQFF
many	TRBD2	TRBV9	TRBJ2-1	TGTGCCAGCAGCGCCCGAGTGGGGGCTAGCGGGCCTAGATACAATGAGCAGTTCTTC	CASSARVGASGPRYNEQFF
NA	NA	TRBV2	TRBJ2-6	TGTGCCAGCATAAAGGACGGGAACTCTGGGGCCAACGTCCTGACTTTC	CASIKDGNSGANVLTF
NA	NA	TRBV9	TRBJ1-2	TGTGCCAGCAGCCCAATGGGGGGGGACTATGGCTACACCTTC	CASSPMGGDYGYTF
NA	NA	TRBV23-1	TRBJ1-4	TGCGCCAGCAGTCCCCATAATGAAAAACTGTTTTTT	CASSPHNEKLFF
NA	NA	TRBV7-2	TRBJ2-2	TGTGCCAGCAGCTTAGCCCTGCCGGGAGCCGGGGAGCTGTTTTTT	CASSLALPGAGELFF
few	TRBD2	TRBV2	TRBJ2-3	TGTGCCAGCAGTTTTCTAGCGGGGAGTCCAGATACGCAGTATTTT	CASSFLAGSPDTQYF
NA	NA	TRBV5-1	TRBJ2-2	TGCGCCAGCAGCAAGGGACTTACCGGGGAGCTGTTTTTT	CASSKGLTGELFF
once	TRBD2	TRBV2	TRBJ2-3	TGTGCCAGCAGTGTCCCGGGACTAGCGGGGGGGATCAGCACAGATACGCAGTATTTT	CASSVPGLAGGISTDTQYF
NA	TRBD2	TRBV4-1	TRBJ2-7	TGCGCCAGCAGCCAAGGCTCTAGCGGGGACTACGAGCAGTACTTC	CASSQGSSGDYEQYF
few	NA	TRBV28	TRBJ1-4	TGTGCCAGCAGACAGGGCCCATCCGTTGATGAAAAACTGTTTTTT	CASRQGPSVDEKLFF
NA	NA	TRBV6-5	TRBJ1-6	TGTGCCAGCAGCTTAGACAGTATAAATTCACCCCTCCACTTT	CASSLDSINSPLHF
few	TRBD1	TRBV5-1	TRBJ2-7	TGCGCCAGCAGCTTAATACAGGGGAATAGTGAGCAGTACTTC	CASSLIQGNSEQYF
NA	TRBD1	TRBV30	TRBJ1-6	TGTGCCTGGAGGGGACAGCAGAATTCACCCCTCCACTTT	CAWRGQQNSPLHF
NA	NA	TRBV7-2	TRBJ2-1	TGTGCCAGCAGCCCCGAGGGGGGGACAAACTCCTACAATGAGCAGTTCTTC	CASSPEGGTNSYNEQFF
NA	NA	TRBV7-9	TRBJ1-5	TGTGCCAGCAGCTTAACGGTCAATCAGCCCCAGCATTTT	CASSLTVNQPQHF
NA	TRBD1	TRBV9	TRBJ2-3	TGTGCCAGCAGCGTACACAGGGGAGATACGCAGTATTTT	CASSVHRGDTQYF
NA	NA	TRBV7-9	TRBJ2-1	TGTGCCAGCAGCTTAAGTAGGTCTAGCTACAATGAGCAGTTCTTC	CASSLSRSSYNEQFF